The 12 T cell receptor beta chains listed next were all sequenced from one sample in a study of blood T cell repertoires in COVID-19. Clones were read by immunoSEQ multiplex PCR, and TCRdb kept only the in-frame ones, dropping some. The sample holds a few hundred thousand clones; more than 75% are singletons and the top ten take 0.9% to 1.5%. The specimen was PBMCs or T cells enriched from blood (not recorded which). All receptors come from a woman aged 18-29 years who had recovered from COVID-19.

J is TRBJ1-3 and V is TRBV4-3; weak D call: TRBD1 (5 bases). Germline assignment: CDR1 LGHNA and CDR2 YSLEER. The CDR3 sequence is 18 residues long. V was shortened by 1 base and J by 0 bases, with 16 bases between the two germline ends. This CDR3 reads CASSQVPQGAHSGNTIYF. The DNA for the CDR3 is TGCGCCAGCAGCCAAGTTCCCCAGGGCGCCCACTCTGGAAACACCATATATTTT.

This chain connects TRBV5-1 to TRBJ1-2, with 10 bases that match TRBD1. Germline V gives CDR1 SGHRS, CDR2 YFSETQ. V was clipped by 7 bases and J by 12 bases; unmatched bases: 18. This CDR3 contains 15 residues. The CDR3 DNA sequence: TGCGCCAGCGCTAAAGGGACAGGGGATAGTATGTTCAACACCTTC. Translation: CASAKGTGDSMFNTF.

The J gene is TRBJ2-2, the V gene TRBV6-4; TRBD2 matches at 9 bases. The CDR3 runs to 17 residues. V shed 11 bases, J shed 6 bases, and the junction held 19 bases outside the gene matches. Germline V gene sequence: CDR1 MRHNA, CDR2 SNTAGT. CDR3 in DNA: TGTGCCGGAAGGTGGGGGACTAGCCTTAACGACGCCGGGGAGCTGTTTTTT. This translates into CAGRWGTSLNDAGELFF.

The chain has TRBV12-3 or TRBV12-4 and TRBJ2-7, with D perhaps matching TRBD1 (6 bases). CDR3 length: 13 amino acids. Trimming shortened V by 3 bases and J by 6 bases, and 12 bases separated the two germline ends. CDR3 region: CASSFAQGGEQYF. In DNA, the CDR3 is TGTGCCAGCAGTTTCGCACAGGGTGGCGAGCAGTACTTC.

The chain uses TRBV9 and TRBJ2-5; 9 bases are shared with TRBD2. Trimming removed 0 bases from V and 4 bases from J; junction bases left unmatched: 7. This CDR3 spans 16 amino acids. The germline gives CDR1 SGDLS, CDR2 YYNGEE. The CDR3 is CASSVGASGVSETQYF. As DNA, the CDR3 is TGTGCCAGCAGCGTAGGGGCTAGCGGGGTCTCAGAGACCCAGTACTTC.

V usage is TRBV25-1 and J usage is TRBJ1-2; 7 bases map to TRBD1. V lost 3 bases, J lost 4 bases, and 5 bases stayed unmatched. The CDR3 is 14 residues long. Germline CDR1 is MGHDK and CDR2 is SYGVNS. CDR3: CASSERRDSYGYTF. The CDR3, as DNA: TGTGCCAGCAGTGAGCGTCGGGACAGCTATGGCTACACCTTC.

V usage is TRBV30 and J usage is TRBJ1-6; D ambiguous. V dropped 2 bases and J dropped 8 bases, with 7 bases sitting between them. This CDR3 has 12 amino acids. CDR1 is GTSNPN and CDR2 is SVGIG in the germline V gene (reference sequence). In DNA form, the CDR3 reads TGTGCCTGGAGTTACAGCTATTCACCCCTCCACTTT. This gives the protein CAWSYSYSPLHF.

The J gene is TRBJ1-1, the V gene TRBV4-3; 11 bases fit TRBD1. The ends lost 3 bases at V and 3 bases at J; junction bases unmatched: 6. The CDR3 is 16 residues long. CDR1 LGHNA and CDR2 YSLEER come from the germline V gene. CDR3 bases: TGCGCCAGCAGCCAGGACAGGGGGCGCGAGGACACTGAAGCTTTCTTT. It is translated as CASSQDRGREDTEAFF.

This clone came up a few times. The rearrangement joins TRBV2 to TRBJ2-1; perhaps TRBD2 as D (6 bases). The CDR3 length is 16 residues. Germline V gives CDR1 SNHLY, CDR2 FYNNEI. Trimming shortened V by 6 bases and J by 0 bases, and 15 bases separated the two germline ends. For the CDR3, the DNA is TGTGCCAGCAGCCAGGAGCGCGGGGTCTCCTACAATGAGCAGTTCTTC. This encodes CASSQERGVSYNEQFF.

The chain recombines TRBV11-2 with TRBJ2-5; 11 bases are shared with TRBD1. Losses at the gene ends were 7 bases for V and 5 bases for J; bases not matched to a gene: 9. The germline gives CDR1 SGHAT, CDR2 FQNNGV. The CDR3 has 15 residues. The CDR3 protein is CASNRDRGFAETQYF. CDR3 in DNA: TGTGCCAGCAACCGGGACAGGGGGTTTGCGGAGACCCAGTACTTC.

J is TRBJ2-1 and V is TRBV10-3, with D maybe TRBD1 (5 bases). Deletions cut 3 bases from V and 5 bases from J, with 8 bases between. The CDR3 is 13 amino acids. Germline lookup yields CDR1 ENHRY and CDR2 SYGVKD. The CDR3 DNA is TGTGCCATCAGTGAAGTAGGGGACAATGAGCAGTTCTTC. Amino acids: CAISEVGDNEQFF.

This clone has a handful of counts. The V gene is TRBV5-1, the J gene TRBJ1-1, with TRBD1 matching over 7 bases. There are 15 residues in the CDR3. J lost 1 base, V lost 4 bases, and 7 bases had no gene match. The germline V gene has CDR1 SGHRS and CDR2 YFSETQ. CDR3 protein: CASSPGQLRNTEAFF. The CDR3, as DNA: TGCGCCAGCAGCCCGGGACAGCTGAGGAACACTGAAGCTTTCTTT.